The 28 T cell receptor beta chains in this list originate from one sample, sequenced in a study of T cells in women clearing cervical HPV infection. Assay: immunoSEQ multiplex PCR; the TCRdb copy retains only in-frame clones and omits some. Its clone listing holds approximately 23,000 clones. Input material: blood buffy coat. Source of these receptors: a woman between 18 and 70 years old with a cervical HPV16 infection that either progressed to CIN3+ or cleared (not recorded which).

The CDR3 is CASSLTASGASYEQYF. Incomplete CDR3 DNA: TGTGCCAGCAGCTTAACGGCCTCAGGGGCCTCCTACGAG. This chain connects TRBV13 to TRBJ2-7; possible D gene TRBD1, 6 bases. The read finishes 3 residues shy of the CDR3 end, and the germline J gene is used to complete it. Trimming stripped 2 bases from V and 0 bases from J, with 14 bases between. The CDR3 length is 16 residues. Germline-derived CDR1 and CDR2 are PRHDT and FYEKMQ (reference sequence).

CDR3 amino acids: CSARDRETQYF. The covered CDR3 bases are TGCAGTGCTAGAGACCGAGAGACC. The V gene is TRBV20-1, the J gene TRBJ2-5; no clear D gene. The read terminates 3 residues ahead of where the CDR3 ends, so the germline J gene completes it. Germline CDR1 reads DFQATT; CDR2 reads SNEGSKA (reference sequence). CDR3 length: 11 residues. Trimming took 0 bases from V and 4 from J, leaving 3 bases between them.

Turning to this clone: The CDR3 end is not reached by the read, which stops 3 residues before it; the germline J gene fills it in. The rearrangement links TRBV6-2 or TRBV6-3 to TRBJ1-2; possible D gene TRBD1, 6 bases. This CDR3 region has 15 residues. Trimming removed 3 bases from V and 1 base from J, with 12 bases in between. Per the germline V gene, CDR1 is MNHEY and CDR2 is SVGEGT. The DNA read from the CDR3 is TGTGCCAGCAGTTATCTCGACAGGTTTAACTATGGC. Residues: CASSYLDRFNYG. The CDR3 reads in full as CASSYLDRFNYGYTF.

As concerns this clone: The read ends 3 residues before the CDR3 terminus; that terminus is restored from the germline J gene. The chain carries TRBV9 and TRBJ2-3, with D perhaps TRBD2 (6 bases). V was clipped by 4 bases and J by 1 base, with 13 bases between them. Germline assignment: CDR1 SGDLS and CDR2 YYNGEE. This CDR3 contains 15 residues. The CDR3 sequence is CASSISSVGTDTQYF. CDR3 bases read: TGTGCCAGCAGCATATCTAGCGTGGGCACAGATACG.

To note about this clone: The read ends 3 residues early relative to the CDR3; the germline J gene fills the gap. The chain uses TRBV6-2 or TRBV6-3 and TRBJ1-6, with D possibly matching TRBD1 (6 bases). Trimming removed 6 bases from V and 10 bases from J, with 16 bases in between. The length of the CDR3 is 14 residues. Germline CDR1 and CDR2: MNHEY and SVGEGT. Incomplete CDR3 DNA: TGTGCCAGCAGAGATACAGGGCGATTCTCACCC. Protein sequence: CASRDTGRFSP. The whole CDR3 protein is CASRDTGRFSPLHF.

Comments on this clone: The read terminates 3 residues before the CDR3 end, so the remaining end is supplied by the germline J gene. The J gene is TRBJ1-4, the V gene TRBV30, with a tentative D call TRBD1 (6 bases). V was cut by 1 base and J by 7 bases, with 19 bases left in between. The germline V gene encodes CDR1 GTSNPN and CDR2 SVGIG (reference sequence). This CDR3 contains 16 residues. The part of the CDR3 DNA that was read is TGTGCCTGGAGTGGGACAGAAGCCCCAACTGGTGAAAAA. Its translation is CAWSGTEAPTGEK. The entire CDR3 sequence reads CAWSGTEAPTGEKLFF. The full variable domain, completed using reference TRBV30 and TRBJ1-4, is SQTIHQWPATLVQPVGSPLSLECTVEGTSNPNLYWYRQAAGRGLQLLFYSVGIGQISSEVPQNLSASRPQDRQFILSSKKLLLSDSGFYLCAWSGTEAPTGEKLFFGSGTQLSVL.

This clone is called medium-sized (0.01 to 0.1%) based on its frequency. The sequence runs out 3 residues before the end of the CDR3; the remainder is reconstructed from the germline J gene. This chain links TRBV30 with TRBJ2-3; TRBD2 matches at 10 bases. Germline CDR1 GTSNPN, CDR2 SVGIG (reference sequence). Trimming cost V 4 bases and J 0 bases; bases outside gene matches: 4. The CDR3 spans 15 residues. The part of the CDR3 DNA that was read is TGTGCCTGGACTAGCGGGGGACTTAGCACAGATACG. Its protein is CAWTSGGLSTDT. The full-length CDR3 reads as CAWTSGGLSTDTQYF.

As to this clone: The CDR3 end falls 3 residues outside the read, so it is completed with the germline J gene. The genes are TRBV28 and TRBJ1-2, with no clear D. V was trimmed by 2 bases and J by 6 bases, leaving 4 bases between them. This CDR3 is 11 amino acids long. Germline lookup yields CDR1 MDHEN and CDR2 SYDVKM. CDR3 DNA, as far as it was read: TGTGCCAGCAGTTTAGAGCATGGC. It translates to CASSLEHG. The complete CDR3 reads CASSLEHGYTF.

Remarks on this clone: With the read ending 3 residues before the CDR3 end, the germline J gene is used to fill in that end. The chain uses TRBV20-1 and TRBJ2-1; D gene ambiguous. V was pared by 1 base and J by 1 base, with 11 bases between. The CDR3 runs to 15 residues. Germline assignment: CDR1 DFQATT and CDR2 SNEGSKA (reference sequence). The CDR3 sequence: CSARVPGLSYNEQFF. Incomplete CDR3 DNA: TGCAGTGCTAGAGTTCCAGGCCTATCCTACAATGAG.

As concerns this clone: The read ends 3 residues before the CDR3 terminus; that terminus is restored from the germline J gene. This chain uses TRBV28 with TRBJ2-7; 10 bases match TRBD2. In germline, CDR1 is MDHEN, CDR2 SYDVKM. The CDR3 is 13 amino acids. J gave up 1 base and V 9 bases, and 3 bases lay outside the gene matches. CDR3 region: CASRTSGSYEQYF. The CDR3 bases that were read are TGTGCCAGTCGGACTAGCGGATCCTACGAG.

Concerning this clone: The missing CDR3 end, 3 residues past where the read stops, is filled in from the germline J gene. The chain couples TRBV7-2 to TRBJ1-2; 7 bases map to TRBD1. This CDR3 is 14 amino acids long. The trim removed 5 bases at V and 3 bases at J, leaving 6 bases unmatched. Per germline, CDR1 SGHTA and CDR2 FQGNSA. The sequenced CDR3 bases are TGTGCCAGCAGCACACAGGGGTCTGACTATGGC. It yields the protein CASSTQGSDYG. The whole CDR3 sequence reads CASSTQGSDYGYTF.

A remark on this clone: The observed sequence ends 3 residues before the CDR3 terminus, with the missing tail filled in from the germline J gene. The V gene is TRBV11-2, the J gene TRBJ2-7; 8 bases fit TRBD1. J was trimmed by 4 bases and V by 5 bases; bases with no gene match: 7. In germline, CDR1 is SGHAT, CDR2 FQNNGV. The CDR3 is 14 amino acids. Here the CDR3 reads CASSDSGGSYEQYF. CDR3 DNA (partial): TGTGCCAGCAGCGACTCAGGGGGCTCTTACGAG.

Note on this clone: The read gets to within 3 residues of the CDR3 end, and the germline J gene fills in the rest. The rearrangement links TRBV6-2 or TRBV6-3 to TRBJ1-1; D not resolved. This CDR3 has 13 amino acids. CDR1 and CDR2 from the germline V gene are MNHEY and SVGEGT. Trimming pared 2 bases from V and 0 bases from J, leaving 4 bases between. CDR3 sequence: CASSYEVNTEAFF. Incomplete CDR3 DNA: TGTGCCAGCAGTTACGAGGTGAACACTGAA.

The sequenced CDR3 bases are TGCGCCAGCAGCCCGAACTCGAACACTGAA. Translating gives CASSPNSNTE. The whole CDR3 is CASSPNSNTEAFF. The chain is built from TRBV5-1 and TRBJ1-1; D is unresolved. The read halts 3 residues ahead of the CDR3 end, with the missing end drawn from the germline J gene. In germline, CDR1 is SGHRS, CDR2 YFSETQ. Trimming left V 4 bases short and J 1 base short, with 8 bases between. The CDR3 runs to 13 residues.

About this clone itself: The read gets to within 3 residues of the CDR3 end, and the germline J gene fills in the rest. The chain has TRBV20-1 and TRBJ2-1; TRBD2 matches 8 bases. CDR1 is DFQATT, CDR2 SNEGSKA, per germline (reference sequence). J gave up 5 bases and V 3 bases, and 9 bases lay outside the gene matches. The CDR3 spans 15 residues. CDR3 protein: CSARGTSGRNNEQFF. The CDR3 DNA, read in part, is TGCAGTGCTAGGGGTACTAGCGGACGAAACAATGAG.

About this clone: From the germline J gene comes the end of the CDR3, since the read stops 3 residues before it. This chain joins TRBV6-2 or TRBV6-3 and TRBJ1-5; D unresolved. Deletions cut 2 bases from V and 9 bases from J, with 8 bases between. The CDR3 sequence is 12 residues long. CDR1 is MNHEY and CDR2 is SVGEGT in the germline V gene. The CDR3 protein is CASSYERAPQHF. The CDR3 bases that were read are TGTGCCAGCAGTTACGAGAGGGCGCCC.

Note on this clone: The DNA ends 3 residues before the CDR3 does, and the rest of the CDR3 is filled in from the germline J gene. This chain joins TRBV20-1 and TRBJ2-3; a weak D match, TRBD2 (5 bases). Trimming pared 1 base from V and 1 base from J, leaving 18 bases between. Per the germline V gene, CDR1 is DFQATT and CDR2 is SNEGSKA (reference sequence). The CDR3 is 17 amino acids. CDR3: CSARVRARRTRTDTQYF. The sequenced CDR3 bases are TGCAGTGCTAGAGTTAGAGCAAGGCGGACTCGCACAGATACG.

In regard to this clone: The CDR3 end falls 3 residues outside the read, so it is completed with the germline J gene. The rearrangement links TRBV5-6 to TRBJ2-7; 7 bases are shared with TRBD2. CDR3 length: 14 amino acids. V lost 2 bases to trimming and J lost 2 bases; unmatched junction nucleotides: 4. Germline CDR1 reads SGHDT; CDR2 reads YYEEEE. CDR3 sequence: CASSFRDYPYEQYF. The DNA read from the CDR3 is TGTGCCAGCAGCTTCCGGGACTACCCCTACGAG.

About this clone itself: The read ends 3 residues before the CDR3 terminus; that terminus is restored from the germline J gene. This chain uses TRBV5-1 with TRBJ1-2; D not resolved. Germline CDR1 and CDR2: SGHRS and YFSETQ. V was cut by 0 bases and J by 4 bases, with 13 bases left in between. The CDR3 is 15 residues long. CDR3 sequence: CASSLEQAPPYGYTF. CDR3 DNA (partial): TGCGCCAGCAGCTTGGAGCAGGCCCCACCCTATGGC. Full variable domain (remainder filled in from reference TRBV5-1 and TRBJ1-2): KAGVTQTPRYLIKTRGQQVTLSCSPISGHRSVSWYQQTPGQGLQFLFEYFSETQRNKGNFPGRFSGRQFSNSRSEMNVSTLELGDSALYLCASSLEQAPPYGYTFGSGTRLTVV.

CDR3 protein: CSVTTGVGSPLHF. The CDR3 DNA, read in part, is TGCAGCGTTACGACAGGGGTTGGTTCACCC. The rearrangement uses TRBV29-1 and TRBJ1-6; 8 bases map to TRBD1. Sequencing ends 3 residues short of the CDR3 end; the germline J gene provides the rest. This CDR3 is 13 amino acids long. J lost 9 bases, V lost 5 bases, and 6 bases had no gene match. Germline V gene data show CDR1 as SQVTM and CDR2 as ANQGSEA. Using reference TRBV29-1 and TRBJ1-6 for the parts outside the CDR3, the full variable domain is SAVISQKPSRDICQRGTSLTIQCQVDSQVTMMFWYRQQPGQSLTLIATANQGSEATYESGFVIDKFPISRPNLTFSTLTVSNMSPEDSSIYLCSVTTGVGSPLHFGNGTRLTVT.

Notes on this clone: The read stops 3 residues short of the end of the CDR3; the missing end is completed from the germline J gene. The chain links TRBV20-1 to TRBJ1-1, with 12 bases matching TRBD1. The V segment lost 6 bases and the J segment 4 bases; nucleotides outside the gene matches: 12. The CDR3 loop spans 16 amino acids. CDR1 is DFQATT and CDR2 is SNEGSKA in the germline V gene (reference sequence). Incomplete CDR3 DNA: TGCAGTGCCTGTATGGGGACAGGGGGCCGAGCCACTGAA. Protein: CSACMGTGGRATE. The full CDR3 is CSACMGTGGRATEAFF.

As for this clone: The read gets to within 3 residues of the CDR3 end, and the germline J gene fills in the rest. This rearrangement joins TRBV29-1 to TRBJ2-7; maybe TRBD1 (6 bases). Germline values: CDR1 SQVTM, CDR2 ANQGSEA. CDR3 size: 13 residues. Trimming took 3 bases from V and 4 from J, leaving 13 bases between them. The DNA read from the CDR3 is TGCAGCGTTGAGGGGGCAGATCGATACGAG. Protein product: CSVEGADRYE. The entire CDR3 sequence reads CSVEGADRYEQYF.

The CDR3 sequence is CASSFLPSSYEQYF. Incomplete CDR3 DNA: TGTGCCAGCAGCTTCCTGCCCAGCTCCTACGAG. The rearrangement joins TRBV7-2 to TRBJ2-7; the D is unclear. The read is 3 residues too short to cover the CDR3 end, so that end is filled in from the germline J gene. With 3 bases removed from V and 0 bases from J, the gap between germline ends came to 9 bases. The length of the CDR3 is 14 residues. Germline V lookup: CDR1 SGHTA, CDR2 FQGNSA.

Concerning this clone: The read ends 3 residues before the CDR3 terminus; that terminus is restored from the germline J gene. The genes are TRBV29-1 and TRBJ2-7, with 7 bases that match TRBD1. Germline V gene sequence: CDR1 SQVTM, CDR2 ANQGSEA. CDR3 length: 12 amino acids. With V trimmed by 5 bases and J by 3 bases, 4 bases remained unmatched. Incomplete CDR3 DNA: TGCAGCGTTACGACAGGGAGCTACGAG. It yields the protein CSVTTGSYE. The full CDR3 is CSVTTGSYEQYF.

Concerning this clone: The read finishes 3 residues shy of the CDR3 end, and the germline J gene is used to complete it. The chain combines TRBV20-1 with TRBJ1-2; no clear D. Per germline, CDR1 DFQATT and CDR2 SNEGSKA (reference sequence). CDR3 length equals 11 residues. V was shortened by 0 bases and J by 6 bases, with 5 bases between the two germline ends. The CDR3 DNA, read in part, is TGCAGTGCTAGAGACAGGAATGGC. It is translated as CSARDRNG. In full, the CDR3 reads CSARDRNGYTF.

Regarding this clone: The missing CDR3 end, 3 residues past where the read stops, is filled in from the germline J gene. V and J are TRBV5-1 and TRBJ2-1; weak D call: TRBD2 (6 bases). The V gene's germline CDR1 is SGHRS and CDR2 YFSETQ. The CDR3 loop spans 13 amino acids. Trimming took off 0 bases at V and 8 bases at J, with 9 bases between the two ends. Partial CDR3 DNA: TGCGCCAGCAGCTTGGAGACTAGAGATGAG. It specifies CASSLETRDE. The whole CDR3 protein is CASSLETRDEQFF.

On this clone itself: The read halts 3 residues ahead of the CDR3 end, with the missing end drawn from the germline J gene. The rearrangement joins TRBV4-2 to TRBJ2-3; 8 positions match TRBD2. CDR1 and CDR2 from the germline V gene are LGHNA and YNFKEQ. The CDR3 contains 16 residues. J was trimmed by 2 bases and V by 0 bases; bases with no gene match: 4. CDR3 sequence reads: CASSQDTSGLTDTQYF. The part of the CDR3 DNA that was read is TGTGCCAGCAGCCAAGATACTAGCGGACTCACAGATACG.

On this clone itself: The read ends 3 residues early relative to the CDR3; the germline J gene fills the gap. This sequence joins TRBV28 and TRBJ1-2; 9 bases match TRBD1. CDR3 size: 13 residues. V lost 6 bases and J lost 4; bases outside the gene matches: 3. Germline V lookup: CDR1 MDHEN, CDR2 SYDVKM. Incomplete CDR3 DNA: TGTGCCAGCAGCCAGGGACAGGGCTATGGC. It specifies CASSQGQGYG. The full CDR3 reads CASSQGQGYGYTF.